The 21 T cell receptor beta chains in this list originate from one sample, sequenced in a study of PD-1 and CTLA-4 blockade in melanoma. The data were produced by immunoSEQ multiplex PCR, yet TCRdb's version contains in-frame clones alone and is incomplete. The sample has 31,000 or so clones, roughly nine tenths seen once. The sequencing used CD8+ T cells from peripheral blood, collected from a patient given anti-PD-1 treatment. These receptors originate from a human donor with melanoma.

In this sample, this clone turned up once. The chain carries TRBV10-3 and TRBJ1-2; D is undetermined. This CDR3 contains 14 residues. Germline CDR1 is ENHRY and CDR2 is SYGVKD. V was pared by 2 bases and J by 4 bases, with 11 bases between. CDR3 residues: CAISEGSLRYGYTF. The CDR3 DNA follows: TGTGCCATCAGTGAGGGGTCTCTTCGCTATGGCTACACCTTC.

This clone has just one count. The chain is built from TRBV5-4 and TRBJ2-7, with TRBD1 matching 9 bases. The CDR3 spans 15 residues. The V and J ends lost 2 bases and 5 bases, in that order; junction bases with no gene match: 8. Germline values: CDR1 SGHNT, CDR2 YYREEE (reference sequence). The CDR3, as DNA: TGTGCCAGCAGCTTCCCCGGGACAGGGAGTAACGAGCAGTACTTC. Translating it yields CASSFPGTGSNEQYF. Variable domain in full (rest from reference TRBV5-4 and TRBJ2-7): ETGVTQSPTHLIKTRGQQVTLRCSSQSGHNTVSWYQQALGQGPQFIFQYYREEENGRGNFPPRFSGLQFPNYSSELNVNALELDDSALYLCASSFPGTGSNEQYFGPGTRLTVT.

The rearrangement uses TRBV4-2 and TRBJ2-3, with 7 bases that match TRBD1. Germline-derived CDR1 and CDR2 are LGHNA and YNFKEQ. The V gene end was trimmed by 0 bases and the J gene end by 5 bases; junction bases not matched to a gene: 8. The CDR3 spans 16 residues. CDR3 sequence (DNA): TGTGCCAGCAGCCAAGAGGACGGGGCAGGGGGAGATACGCAGTATTTT. Protein: CASSQEDGAGGDTQYF.

The chain carries TRBV20-1 and TRBJ1-1; no clear D. CDR3 length equals 11 residues. Trimming took off 4 bases at V and 5 bases at J, with 8 bases between the two ends. CDR1 and CDR2 (germline): DFQATT, SNEGSKA (reference sequence). CDR3 DNA: TGCAGTGCTAAGAGCGAAACTGAAGCTTTCTTT. Translating it yields CSAKSETEAFF.

The chain combines TRBV6-5 with TRBJ2-7, with 8 bases that match TRBD2. CDR3 size: 14 residues. V lost 6 bases to trimming and J lost 3 bases; unmatched junction nucleotides: 7. Germline V gives CDR1 MNHEY, CDR2 SVGAGI. CDR3 protein: CASSPGLVVYEQYF. The CDR3 coding sequence is TGTGCCAGCAGCCCGGGACTAGTCGTCTACGAGCAGTACTTC.

V usage is TRBV2 and J usage is TRBJ1-1, with D unclear. The CDR3 totals 14 residues. Trimming removed 8 bases at V and 5 bases at J, with 18 bases between. Germline assignment: CDR1 SNHLY and CDR2 FYNNEI. The CDR3 protein is CASCYDGLGTEAFF. As DNA, the CDR3 is TGTGCCAGCTGCTACGACGGGCTGGGAACTGAAGCTTTCTTT.

The chain has TRBV7-9 and TRBJ2-7, with a possible D match to TRBD1 (5 bases). V was clipped by 5 bases and J by 2 bases, with 10 bases between them. This CDR3 has 13 amino acids. Germline V gives CDR1 SEHNR, CDR2 FQNEAQ (reference sequence). The CDR3 loop reads CASSQQVAYEQYF. The CDR3 DNA reads TGTGCCAGCAGCCAACAGGTGGCCTACGAGCAGTACTTC.

The genes are TRBV2 and TRBJ1-5; D might be TRBD1 (6 bases). Trimming left V 3 bases short and J 11 bases short, with 11 bases between. Germline values: CDR1 SNHLY, CDR2 FYNNEI. The CDR3 is made up of 12 amino acids. The CDR3 region has the DNA TGTGCCAGCAGTGAGGGGGGCAGAGCCCAGCATTTT. Protein: CASSEGGRAQHF.

V is TRBV7-2 and J is TRBJ1-2; D call uncertain. Germline CDR1 SGHTA, CDR2 FQGNSA. V was shortened by 5 bases and J by 4 bases, with 11 bases between the two germline ends. CDR3 length equals 13 residues. The CDR3 spells CASSPEVPYGYTF. CDR3 DNA sequence: TGTGCCAGCAGCCCAGAGGTACCCTATGGCTACACCTTC.

J is TRBJ2-4 and V is TRBV28; 7 bases fit TRBD1. The CDR3 length is 13 residues. Germline CDR1 is MDHEN and CDR2 is SYDVKM. V lost 6 bases and J lost 2; bases outside the gene matches: 1. CDR3 protein: CASRTGPKNIQYF. Here the CDR3 DNA reads TGTGCCAGCAGGACAGGGCCCAAAAACATTCAGTACTTC.

V is TRBV6-1 and J is TRBJ1-1, with D possibly being TRBD1 (5 bases). V lost 6 bases, J lost 8 bases, and 13 bases lay in between. CDR1 and CDR2 (germline): MNHNS, SASEGT. The CDR3 consists of 12 residues. As DNA, the CDR3 is TGTGCCAGCAGCCTCGACAGTGCCGAAGCTTTCTTT. As protein: CASSLDSAEAFF.

This rearrangement joins TRBV20-1 to TRBJ2-5; no definite D call. Looked up from germline, CDR1 is DFQATT and CDR2 is SNEGSKA (reference sequence). V lost 6 bases to trimming and J lost 2 bases, with 7 bases between them. The length of the CDR3 is 11 residues. The CDR3 DNA is TGCAGTGCCAAGCTACAAGAGACCCAGTACTTC. Translated, it gives CSAKLQETQYF.

V gene TRBV5-1 combines with J gene TRBJ2-7; the D is unclear. Germline-derived CDR1 and CDR2 are SGHRS and YFSETQ. Deletions cut 2 bases from V and 3 bases from J, with 12 bases between. CDR3 size: 14 residues. The CDR3 coding sequence is TGCGCCAGCAGCTTTCGGCAGGCCGACTACGAGCAGTACTTC. Translation gives CASSFRQADYEQYF.

The gene calls are TRBV7-9 and TRBJ2-2; D not certain. CDR1 is SEHNR, CDR2 FQNEAQ, per germline (reference sequence). Trimming removed 1 base at V and 4 bases at J, with 10 bases between. The CDR3 is 15 residues long. This CDR3 is CASSLGTDPTGELFF. The CDR3 DNA reads as TGTGCCAGCAGCTTAGGAACAGACCCCACCGGGGAGCTGTTTTTT.

This clone was found a few times. The chain joins TRBV3-1 (or the pseudogene TRBV3-2) to TRBJ2-7, with 11 bases identical to TRBD2. V was clipped by 2 bases and J by 2 bases; unmatched bases: 5. Germline CDR1 is LGHDT and CDR2 is YNNKEL (reference sequence). CDR3 length: 16 residues. This chain's CDR3 is CASSQNLAGGAYEQYF. The CDR3 coding sequence is TGTGCCAGCAGCCAAAACCTAGCGGGGGGAGCCTACGAGCAGTACTTC.

The rearrangement joins TRBV4-2 to TRBJ1-1; D remains unclear. Trimming stripped 0 bases from V and 5 bases from J, with 16 bases between. Germline lookup yields CDR1 LGHNA and CDR2 YNFKEQ. The CDR3 length is 16 residues. The CDR3: CASSQDEEWAGTEAFF. The CDR3 DNA reads TGTGCCAGCAGCCAAGATGAGGAGTGGGCGGGGACTGAAGCTTTCTTT.

The chain couples TRBV25-1 to TRBJ1-1; possibly TRBD1 for D (5 bases). Germline CDR1 reads MGHDK; CDR2 reads SYGVNS. V was clipped by 6 bases and J by 2 bases, with 16 bases between them. The CDR3 has 15 amino acids. The CDR3 DNA reads as TGTGCCAGCAGCTCCATTCAGGGCGGTAACACTGAAGCTTTCTTT. The encoded protein is CASSSIQGGNTEAFF.

This clone was detected once. J is TRBJ2-7 and V is TRBV7-8, with D unclear. Germline values: CDR1 SGHVS, CDR2 FQNEAQ. V lost 1 base to trimming and J lost 4 bases, with 5 bases between them. The CDR3 has 12 amino acids. The CDR3 sequence: CASSLVGYEQYF. The CDR3 coding sequence is TGTGCCAGCAGCTTAGTAGGATACGAGCAGTACTTC.

The chain couples TRBV7-6 to TRBJ2-7, with 14 bases fitting TRBD2. With V trimmed by 4 bases and J by 6 bases, 2 bases remained unmatched. The CDR3 loop spans 14 amino acids. Germline V gene data show CDR1 as SGHVS and CDR2 as FNYEAQ. The CDR3 spells CASSSGTSGGEQYF. CDR3 nucleotide sequence: TGTGCCAGCAGCTCCGGGACTAGCGGGGGCGAGCAGTACTTC.

The chain employs TRBV2 and TRBJ1-1, with D tentatively TRBD1 (5 bases). Trimming left V 7 bases short and J 1 base short, with 7 bases between. The CDR3 length is 12 residues. Germline V gene sequence: CDR1 SNHLY, CDR2 FYNNEI. The CDR3: CASKQGNTEAFF. The CDR3 region has the DNA TGTGCCAGCAAGCAGGGGAACACTGAAGCTTTCTTT.

The V gene is TRBV6-5, the J gene TRBJ2-5, with D unresolved. Germline V gene sequence: CDR1 MNHEY, CDR2 SVGAGI. The V and J ends lost 5 bases and 5 bases respectively, with 12 bases between them. The CDR3 has 13 residues. Written as DNA, the CDR3 is TGTGCCAGCAGTCCCTTACTCAAGGAGACCCAGTACTTC. Protein product: CASSPLLKETQYF.